This TCR beta chain was identified during a study of T cells in Graves' hyperthyroidism and ophthalmopathy (dated by TCRdb to the late 2010s). Concerning the study at large: Peripheral blood samples were taken at the time of initial diagnosis, prior to any treatment. The 95 to 100 discovery patients were randomly split 7:3 into training and test sets. Prospective prediction of ophthalmopathy was tested in an independent validation cohort consisting of fewer than 20 hyperthyroidism patients and more than 15 patients who later progressed to ophthalmopathy. In addition, the study compared T-cell repertoires in thyroid tissue and in blood from about 6 Graves' hyperthyroidism patients. Once sampling was done, hyperthyroidism patients were given methimazole at a starting dose of 30 mg daily, whereas ophthalmopathy patients were given high-dose intravenous methylprednisolone. The paper reports TCR Vbeta CDR3 sequencing of 130 to 150 peripheral blood samples: approximately 41 ophthalmopathy, some 80 hyperthyroidism and some 17 progressor patients. To identify distinguishing TCR V-J signatures, a discovery cohort of some 100 patients was used, comprising roughly 45 with Graves' ophthalmopathy and some 60 with stable Graves' hyperthyroidism.

The study at large found these results: Most expanded thyroid clonotypes (frequency above 0.001) were also detected in blood, a finding suggesting that blood repertoires may reflect thyroid immune responses. A model built on a 13 V-J signature distinguished ophthalmopathy from stable hyperthyroidism, reaching about 88% sensitivity and 81% to 83% specificity in cross-validation and 80%/75% in testing. No statistical method was used to set the sample size in advance, and investigators knew the group allocation. In validation, progression to ophthalmopathy was predicted by the model with 70.59% sensitivity and nearly 75% specificity, a median of roughly 6 months before onset.

Graves' hyperthyroidism was defined as stable when no progression to ophthalmopathy occurred over 18 months of follow-up. The hyperthyroidism patients were between 18 and 65 years old and newly diagnosed, with a disease duration of less than 2 months. Any patient with an uncontrolled infection, another autoimmune disease, pregnancy or lactation was excluded. Diagnoses were based on clinical symptoms, serum thyroxine and TRAb, thyroid ultrasound and orbital computed tomography. PBMCs were isolated from 10 ml of fresh peripheral blood by Ficoll-Paque density gradient centrifugation. Total RNA was extracted using Trizol reagent, and RNA quality was assessed on an Agilent 2100 Bioanalyzer. This clonotype has a count of ten or more. Its antigen remains unidentified. There are no base qualities to consult, and no much larger clone falls within one base. Measured from the cysteine to the phenylalanine, the CDR3 is 15 residues long. Only CDR3 DNA is held: 45 bases, read in frame from base 1. Looking up the germline V gene (reference sequence) yields CDR1 MNHEY and CDR2 SMNVEV. The junction carries 15 bases between V and J, which are trimmed by 6 bases and 1 base respectively.

The TCR beta CDR3 regions were amplified from RNA transcripts. A first-round RT-PCR of the TCR CDR3 used the HTBI primer set with the Qiagen OneStep RT-PCR kit. The libraries were constructed in a second round of multiplex PCR and then size-selected and purified. The libraries were sequenced on an Illumina HiSeq2000 using paired-end 100 bp reads. The authors' pipeline ran thus. SOAPnuke was used to process the raw data, with reads discarded if the reads contained adapters or uncalled bases, had a mean Phred below 15, or lacked an exact constant-primer or identifier match. COPE v1.2.5 was used to merge high-quality paired reads, and clonotypes were defined as unique nucleotide sequences. MiTCR v1.1 was used to align the clonotypes against IMGT TRBV, TRBD and TRBJ reference segments. Analysis was restricted to V-J combinations with a frequency above 0.0001, which covered roughly 99% of repertoires. The TCS score was defined as the ratio of F50 (clonal expansion) to E x V (chaos), calculated using BLOSUM62-based TCRdist between CDR3 peptides within each V-J. Welch's t-statistics and random forest reduced around 520 V-J features to 10 to 15, which were used in a naive Bayes classifier (R e1071). Clones were called with MiXCR by TCRdb after fastp trimmed the public reads at Q25, and only in-frame beta chains were retained. A single entry per CDR3 protein holds the most common genes and DNA from its merged rows. The V and J calls shown here were made by TCRdb, not taken from the authors' results. The sample yields some 400,000 distinct CDR3 sequences; about 18% were counted once. Of the sample, about 3.7% falls within the top ten clones.

The clonotype was recovered from a woman under 30 with Graves' hyperthyroidism. Sequenced sample: blood. This receptor chain uses TRBV27 and TRBJ1-2; a weak D assignment points to TRBD1 (6 bases agree). The DNA sequence is given as TGTGCCAGCAGGGGGTTGAGGGGGAGTAACTATGGCTACACCTTC. Translation gives CASRGLRGSNYGYTF.